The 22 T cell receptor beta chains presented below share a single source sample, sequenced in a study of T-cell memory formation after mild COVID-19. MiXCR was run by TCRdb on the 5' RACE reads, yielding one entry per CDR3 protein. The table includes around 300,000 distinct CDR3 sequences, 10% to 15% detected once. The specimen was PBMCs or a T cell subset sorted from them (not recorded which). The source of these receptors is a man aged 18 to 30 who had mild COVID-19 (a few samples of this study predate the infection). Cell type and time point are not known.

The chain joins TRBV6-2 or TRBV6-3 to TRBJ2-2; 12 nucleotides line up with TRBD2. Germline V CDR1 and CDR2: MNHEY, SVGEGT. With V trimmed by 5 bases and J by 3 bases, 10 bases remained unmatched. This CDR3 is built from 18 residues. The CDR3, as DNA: TGTGCCAGCAGTACAATCAGAAGACTAGCGGGGGACACCGGGGAGCTGTTTTTT. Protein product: CASSTIRRLAGDTGELFF.

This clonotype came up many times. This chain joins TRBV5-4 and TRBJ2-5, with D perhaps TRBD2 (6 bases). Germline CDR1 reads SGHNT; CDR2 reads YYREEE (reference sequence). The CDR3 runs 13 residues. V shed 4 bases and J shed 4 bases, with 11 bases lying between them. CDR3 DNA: TGTGCCAGCAGCCCACGGGGGTCAGAGACCCAGTACTTC. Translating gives CASSPRGSETQYF.

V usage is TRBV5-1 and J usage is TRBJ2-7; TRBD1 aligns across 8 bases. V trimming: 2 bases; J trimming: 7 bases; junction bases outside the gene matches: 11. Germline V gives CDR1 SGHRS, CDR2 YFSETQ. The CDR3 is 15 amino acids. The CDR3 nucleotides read TGCGCCAGCAGCTTTAAGGCCAGGGGGCTGGGGGAGCAGTACGTC. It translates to CASSFKARGLGEQYV.

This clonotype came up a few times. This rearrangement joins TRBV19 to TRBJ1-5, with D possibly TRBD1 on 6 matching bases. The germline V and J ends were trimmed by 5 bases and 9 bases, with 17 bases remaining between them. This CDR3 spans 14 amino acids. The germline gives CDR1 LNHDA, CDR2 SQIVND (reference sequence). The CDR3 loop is CASSLTGAHGPQHF. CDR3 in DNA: TGTGCCAGTAGTTTGACAGGTGCTCACGGGCCCCAGCATTTT.

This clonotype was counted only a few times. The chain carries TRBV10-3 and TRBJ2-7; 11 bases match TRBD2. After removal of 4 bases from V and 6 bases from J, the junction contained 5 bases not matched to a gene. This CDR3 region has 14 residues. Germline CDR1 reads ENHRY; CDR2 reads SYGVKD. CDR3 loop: CAISAIAGGLEQYF. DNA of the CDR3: TGTGCCATCAGTGCAATAGCGGGGGGGCTCGAGCAGTACTTC.

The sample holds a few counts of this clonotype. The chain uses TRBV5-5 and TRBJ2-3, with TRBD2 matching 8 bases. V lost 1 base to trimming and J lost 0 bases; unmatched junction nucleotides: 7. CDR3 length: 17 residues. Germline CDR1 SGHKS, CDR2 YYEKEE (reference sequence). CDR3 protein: CASSLWFGGGSTDTQYF. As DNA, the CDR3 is TGTGCCAGCAGCTTGTGGTTCGGCGGGGGGAGCACAGATACGCAGTATTTT.

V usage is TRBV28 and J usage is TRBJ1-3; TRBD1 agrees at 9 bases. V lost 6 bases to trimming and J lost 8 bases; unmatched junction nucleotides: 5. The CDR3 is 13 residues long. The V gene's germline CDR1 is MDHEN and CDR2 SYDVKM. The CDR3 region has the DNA TGTGCCAGCAGGTCGGGACAGGGAGACACCATATATTTT. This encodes CASRSGQGDTIYF. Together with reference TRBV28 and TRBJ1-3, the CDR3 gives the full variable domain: DVKVTQSSRYLVKRTGEKVFLECVQDMDHENMFWYRQDPGLGLRLIYFSYDVKMKEKGDIPEGYSVSREKKERFSLILESASTNQTSMYLCASRSGQGDTIYFGEGSWLTVV.

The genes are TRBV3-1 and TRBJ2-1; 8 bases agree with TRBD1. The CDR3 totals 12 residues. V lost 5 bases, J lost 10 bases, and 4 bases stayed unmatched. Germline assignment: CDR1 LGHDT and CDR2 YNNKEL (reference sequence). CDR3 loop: CASSTNRGEQFF. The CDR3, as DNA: TGTGCCAGCAGCACGAACAGGGGGGAGCAGTTCTTC.

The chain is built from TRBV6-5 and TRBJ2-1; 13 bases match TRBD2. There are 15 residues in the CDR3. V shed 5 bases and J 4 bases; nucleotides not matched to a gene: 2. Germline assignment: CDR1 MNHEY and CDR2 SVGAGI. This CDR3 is CASSKLAGGYNEQFF. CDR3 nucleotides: TGTGCCAGCAGTAAACTAGCGGGGGGGTACAATGAGCAGTTCTTC.

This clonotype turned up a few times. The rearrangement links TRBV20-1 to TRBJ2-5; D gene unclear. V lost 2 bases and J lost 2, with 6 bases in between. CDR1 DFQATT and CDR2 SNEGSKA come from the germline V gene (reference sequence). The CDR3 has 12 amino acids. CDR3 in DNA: TGCAGTGCTAGACGCGTACAAGAGACCCAGTACTTC. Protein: CSARRVQETQYF.

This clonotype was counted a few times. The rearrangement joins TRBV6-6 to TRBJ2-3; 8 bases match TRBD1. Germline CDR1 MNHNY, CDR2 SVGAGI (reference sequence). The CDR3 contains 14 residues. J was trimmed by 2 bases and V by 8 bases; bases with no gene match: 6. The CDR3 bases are TGTGCCAGCGATGACAGGGGAAACACAGATACGCAGTATTTT. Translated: CASDDRGNTDTQYF.

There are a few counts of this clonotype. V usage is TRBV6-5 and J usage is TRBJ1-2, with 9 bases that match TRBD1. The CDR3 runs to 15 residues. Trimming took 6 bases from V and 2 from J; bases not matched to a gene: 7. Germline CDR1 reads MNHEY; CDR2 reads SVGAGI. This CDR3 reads CASRTGTGQNYGYTF. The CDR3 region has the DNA TGTGCCAGCAGAACCGGGACAGGGCAAAACTATGGCTACACCTTC.

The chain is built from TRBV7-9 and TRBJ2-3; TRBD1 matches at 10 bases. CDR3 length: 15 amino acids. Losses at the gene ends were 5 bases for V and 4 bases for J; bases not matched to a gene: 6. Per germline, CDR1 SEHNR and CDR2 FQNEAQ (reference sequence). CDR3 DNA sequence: TGTGCCAGCAGCCCAAGACAGGGGGCATCAGATACGCAGTATTTT. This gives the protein CASSPRQGASDTQYF.

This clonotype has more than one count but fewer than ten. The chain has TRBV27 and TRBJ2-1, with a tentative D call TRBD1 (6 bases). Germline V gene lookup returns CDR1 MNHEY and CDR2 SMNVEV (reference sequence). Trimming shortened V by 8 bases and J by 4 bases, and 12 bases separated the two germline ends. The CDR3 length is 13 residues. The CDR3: CASGAGEYNEQFF. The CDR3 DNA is TGTGCCAGCGGGGCAGGGGAATACAATGAGCAGTTCTTC.

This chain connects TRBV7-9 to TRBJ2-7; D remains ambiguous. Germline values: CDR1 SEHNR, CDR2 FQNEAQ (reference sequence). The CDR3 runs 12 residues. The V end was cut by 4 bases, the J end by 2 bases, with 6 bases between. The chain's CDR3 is CASSWAAYEQYF. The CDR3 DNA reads TGTGCCAGCAGCTGGGCCGCCTACGAGCAGTACTTC. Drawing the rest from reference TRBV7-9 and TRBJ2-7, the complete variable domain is DTGVSQNPRHKITKRGQNVTFRCDPISEHNRLYWYRQTLGQGPEFLTYFQNEAQLEKSRLLSDRFSAERPKGSFSTLEIQRTEQGDSAMYLCASSWAAYEQYFGPGTRLTVT.

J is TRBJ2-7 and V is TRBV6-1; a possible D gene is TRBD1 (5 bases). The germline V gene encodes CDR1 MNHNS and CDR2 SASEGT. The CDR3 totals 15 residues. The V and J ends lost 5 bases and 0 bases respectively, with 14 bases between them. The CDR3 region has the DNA TGTGCCAGCAGTAAGATGACAGATAGCTCCTACGAGCAGTACGTC. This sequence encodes CASSKMTDSSYEQYV.

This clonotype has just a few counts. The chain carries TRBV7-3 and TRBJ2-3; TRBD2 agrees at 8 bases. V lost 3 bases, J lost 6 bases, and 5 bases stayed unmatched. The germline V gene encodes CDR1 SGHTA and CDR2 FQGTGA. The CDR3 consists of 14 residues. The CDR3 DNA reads TGTGCCAGCAGCTTCGGGGGGGAGAAGGATACGCAGTATTTT. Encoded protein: CASSFGGEKDTQYF.

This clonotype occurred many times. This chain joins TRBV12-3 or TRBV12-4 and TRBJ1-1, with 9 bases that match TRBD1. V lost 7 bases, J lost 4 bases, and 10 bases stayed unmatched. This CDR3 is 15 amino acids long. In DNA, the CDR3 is TGTGCCAGCAAAGCCACGGACAGGGGAGGCACTGAAGCTTTCTTT. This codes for CASKATDRGGTEAFF.

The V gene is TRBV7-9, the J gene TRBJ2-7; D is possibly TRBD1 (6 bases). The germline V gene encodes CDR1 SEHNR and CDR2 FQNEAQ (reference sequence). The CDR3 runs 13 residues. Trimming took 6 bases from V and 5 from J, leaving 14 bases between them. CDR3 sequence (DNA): TGTGCCAGCAGTGAGTCCAGGGGAAACGAGCAGTACTTC. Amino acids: CASSESRGNEQYF.

The CDR3 nucleotides are TGTGCCAGCAGCGTAGTTGTCGGGGAGCTGTTTTTT. Its translation is CASSVVVGELFF. The chain employs TRBV9 and TRBJ2-2; D remains unclear. Germline CDR1 reads SGDLS; CDR2 reads YYNGEE. Trimming removed 0 bases at V and 7 bases at J, with 4 bases between. CDR3 length equals 12 residues.

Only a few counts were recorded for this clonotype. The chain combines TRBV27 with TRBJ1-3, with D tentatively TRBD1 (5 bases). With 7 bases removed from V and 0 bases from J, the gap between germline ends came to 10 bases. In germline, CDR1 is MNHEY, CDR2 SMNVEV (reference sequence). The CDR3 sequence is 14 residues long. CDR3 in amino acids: CASKGWSSGNTIYF. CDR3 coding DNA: TGTGCCAGCAAGGGGTGGAGCTCTGGAAACACCATATATTTT.

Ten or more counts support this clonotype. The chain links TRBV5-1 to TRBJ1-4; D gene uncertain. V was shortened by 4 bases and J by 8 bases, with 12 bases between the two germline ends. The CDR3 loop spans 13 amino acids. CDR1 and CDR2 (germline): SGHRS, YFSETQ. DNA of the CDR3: TGCGCCAGCAGCGCTGCCCTACACGAAAAACTGTTTTTT. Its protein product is CASSAALHEKLFF.